This record covers a single T cell receptor beta chain. Antigen: not known. The sample originates from a study of T cells in localized non-small cell lung cancer. TCRdb's copy holds only in-frame clones and misses some; the assay was immunoSEQ multiplex PCR. The sample shows 39,000 or so clones, approximately 83% of them seen only once. Overall study results and limits: Higher blood T cell density went with longer overall survival. Highest T cell clonality was seen in uninvolved adjacent lung, surpassing that measured in tumor. Paired adjacent lung recovered a median around 60 of the top 100 tumor clones.

The input for sequencing was PBMCs, taken before any cancer treatment. The sequence derives from a man aged 40 to 70 with stage II lung adenocarcinoma.

The CDR3 DNA reads as TGTGCCAGTCGACAGGCTGGGGCCAACGTCCTGACTTTC. Amino acids: CASRQAGANVLTF. V gene TRBV19 combines with J gene TRBJ2-6; a weak D match, TRBD1 (6 bases). The ends were cut back, 8 bases at V and 2 bases at J, with 7 bases in the middle. Germline-derived CDR1 and CDR2 are LNHDA and SQIVND (reference sequence). The CDR3 is made up of 13 amino acids.